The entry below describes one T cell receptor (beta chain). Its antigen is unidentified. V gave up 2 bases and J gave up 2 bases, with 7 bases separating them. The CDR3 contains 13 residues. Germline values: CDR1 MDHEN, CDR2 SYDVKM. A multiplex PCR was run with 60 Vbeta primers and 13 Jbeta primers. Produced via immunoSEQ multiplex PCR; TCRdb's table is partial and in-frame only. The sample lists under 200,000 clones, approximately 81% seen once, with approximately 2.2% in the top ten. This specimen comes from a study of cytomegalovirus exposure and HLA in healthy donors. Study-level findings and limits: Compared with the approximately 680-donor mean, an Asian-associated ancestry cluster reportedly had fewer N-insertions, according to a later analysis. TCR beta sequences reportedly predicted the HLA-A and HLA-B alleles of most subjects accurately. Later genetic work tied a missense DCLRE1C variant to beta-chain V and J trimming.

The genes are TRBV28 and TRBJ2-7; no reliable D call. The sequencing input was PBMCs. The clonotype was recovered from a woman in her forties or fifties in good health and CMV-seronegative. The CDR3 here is CASSLNSPYEQYF. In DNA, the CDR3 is TGTGCCAGCAGTTTAAACAGTCCCTACGAGCAGTACTTC.